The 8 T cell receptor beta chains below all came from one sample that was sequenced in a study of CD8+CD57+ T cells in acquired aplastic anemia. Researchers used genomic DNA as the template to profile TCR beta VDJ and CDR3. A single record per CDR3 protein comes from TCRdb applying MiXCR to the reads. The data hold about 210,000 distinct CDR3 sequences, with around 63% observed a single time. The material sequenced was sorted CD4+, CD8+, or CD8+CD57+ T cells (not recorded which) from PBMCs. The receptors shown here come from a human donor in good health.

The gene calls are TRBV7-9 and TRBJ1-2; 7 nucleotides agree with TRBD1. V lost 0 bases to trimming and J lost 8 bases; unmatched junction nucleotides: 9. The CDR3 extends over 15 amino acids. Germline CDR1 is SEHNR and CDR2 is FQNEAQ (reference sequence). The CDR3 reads CASSLASGTAPGYTF. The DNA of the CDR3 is TGTGCCAGCAGCTTAGCCTCCGGGACAGCCCCCGGCTACACCTTC. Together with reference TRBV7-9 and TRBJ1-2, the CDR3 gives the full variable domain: DTGVSQNPRHKITKRGQNVTFRCDPISEHNRLYWYRQTLGQGPEFLTYFQNEAQLEKSRLLSDRFSAERPKGSFSTLEIQRTEQGDSAMYLCASSLASGTAPGYTFGSGTRLTVV.

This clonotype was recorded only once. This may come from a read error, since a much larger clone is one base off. DNA of the CDR3: TGCAGTGCTAGAGGGACAGGTTCCCACGAGCAGTACTTC. Translating it yields CSARGTGSHEQYF. V gene TRBV20-1 combines with J gene TRBJ2-7, with 7 positions matching TRBD1. The CDR3 spans 13 residues. V was clipped by 1 base and J by 5 bases; unmatched bases: 5. CDR1 is DFQATT, CDR2 SNEGSKA, per germline (reference sequence).

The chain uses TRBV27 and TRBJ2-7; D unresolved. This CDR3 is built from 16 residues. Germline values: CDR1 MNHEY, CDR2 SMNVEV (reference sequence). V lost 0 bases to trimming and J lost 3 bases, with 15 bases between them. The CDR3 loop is CASSLSSGGLYYEQYF. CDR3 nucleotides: TGTGCCAGCAGTTTATCGTCGGGCGGTCTGTACTACGAGCAGTACTTC.

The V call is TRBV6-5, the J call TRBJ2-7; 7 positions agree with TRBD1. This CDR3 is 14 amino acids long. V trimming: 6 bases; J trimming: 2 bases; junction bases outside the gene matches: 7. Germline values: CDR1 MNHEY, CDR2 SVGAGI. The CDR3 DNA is TGTGCCAGCAGCCCCGACAGGGTAACCTACGAGCAGTACTTC. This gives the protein CASSPDRVTYEQYF.

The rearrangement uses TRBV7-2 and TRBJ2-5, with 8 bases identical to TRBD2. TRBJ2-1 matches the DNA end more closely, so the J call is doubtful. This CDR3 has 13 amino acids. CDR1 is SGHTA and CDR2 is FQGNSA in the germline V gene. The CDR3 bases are TGTGCCAGCTCAGCGGGAGTATACAATGAGCAGTTCTTC. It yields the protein CASSAGVYNEQFF.

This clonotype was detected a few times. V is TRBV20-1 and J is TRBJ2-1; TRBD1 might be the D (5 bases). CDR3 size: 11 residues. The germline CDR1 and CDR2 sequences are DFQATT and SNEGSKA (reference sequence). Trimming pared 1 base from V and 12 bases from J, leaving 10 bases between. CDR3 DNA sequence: TGCAGTGCTAGAGTGACAGATACGCAGTTCTTC. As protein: CSARVTDTQFF.

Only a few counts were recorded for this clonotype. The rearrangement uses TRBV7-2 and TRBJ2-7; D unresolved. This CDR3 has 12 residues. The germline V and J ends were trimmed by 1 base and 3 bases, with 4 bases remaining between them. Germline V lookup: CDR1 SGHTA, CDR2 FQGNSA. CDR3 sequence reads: CASSLDLYEQYF. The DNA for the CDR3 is TGTGCCAGCAGCTTAGACCTCTACGAGCAGTACTTC.

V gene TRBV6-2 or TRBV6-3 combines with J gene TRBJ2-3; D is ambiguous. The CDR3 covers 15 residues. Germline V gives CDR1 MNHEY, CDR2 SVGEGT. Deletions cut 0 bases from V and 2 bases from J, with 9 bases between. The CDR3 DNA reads TGTGCCAGCAGTTACTCGACGCATTCCACAGATACGCAGTATTTT. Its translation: CASSYSTHSTDTQYF.